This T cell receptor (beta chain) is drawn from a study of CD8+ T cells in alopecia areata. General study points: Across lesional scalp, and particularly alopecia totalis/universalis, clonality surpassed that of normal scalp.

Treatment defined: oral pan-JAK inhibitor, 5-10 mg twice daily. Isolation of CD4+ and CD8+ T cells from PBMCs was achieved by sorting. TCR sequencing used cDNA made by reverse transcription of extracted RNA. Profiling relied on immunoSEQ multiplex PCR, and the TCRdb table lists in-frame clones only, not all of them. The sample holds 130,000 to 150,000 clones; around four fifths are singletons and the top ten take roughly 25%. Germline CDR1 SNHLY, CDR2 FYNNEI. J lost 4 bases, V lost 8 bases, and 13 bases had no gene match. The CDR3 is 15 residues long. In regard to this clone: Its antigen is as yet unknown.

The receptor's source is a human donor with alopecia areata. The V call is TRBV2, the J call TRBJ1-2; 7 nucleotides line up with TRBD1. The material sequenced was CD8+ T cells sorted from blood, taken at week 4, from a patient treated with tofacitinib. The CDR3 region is CASVNSPGQVYGYTF. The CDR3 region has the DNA TGTGCCAGCGTTAATTCTCCCGGACAGGTCTATGGCTACACCTTC.